The present entry profiles one TCR beta chain with its context. Its target is not known. The data originate from a study of cytomegalovirus exposure and HLA in healthy donors. The primer mix had 60 Vbeta and 13 Jbeta primers. The data were produced by immunoSEQ multiplex PCR, yet TCRdb's version contains in-frame clones alone and is incomplete. The sample has 160,000 or so clones; about 80% are singletons. The donors (healthy individuals) were bone marrow donors. The CDR3 is 18 amino acids. Germline trimming cut 4 bases from V and 0 bases from J; bases unmatched to any gene: 11. Germline V gene lookup returns CDR1 SGHVS and CDR2 FNYEAQ. Study-wide findings and caveats: Near-uniform donor sequencing depth was presumed by presence/absence analyses. It was reported that the classifier diagnosed cytomegalovirus status with high specificity and sensitivity in both the original and validation cohorts. Earlier analysis found most TCR beta V segments productive about 87% or about 30% of the time.

The V call is TRBV7-6, the J call TRBJ1-1; TRBD1 aligns across 10 bases. The source is a middle-aged woman in good health and CMV-seronegative. Sequenced sample: PBMCs. The CDR3 reads CASSSPGTGVGLNTEAFF. Here the CDR3 DNA reads TGTGCCAGCAGCTCCCCCGGGACAGGGGTGGGTTTGAACACTGAAGCTTTCTTT. Drawing the rest from reference TRBV7-6 and TRBJ1-1, the complete variable domain is GAGVSQSPRYKVTKRGQDVALRCDPISGHVSLYWYRQALGQGPEFLTYFNYEAQQDKSGLPNDRFSAERPEGSISTLTIQRTEQRDSAMYRCASSSPGTGVGLNTEAFFGQGTRLTVV.